This T cell receptor beta chain stems from a study of shared clonotypes between healthy human individuals (TCRdb year 2020). General notes on the study: The cohort included three men and a couple of women between 18 and 49 years of age. To estimate repertoire size and how much clonotypes are shared between individuals, the study performed deep sequencing of blood TCR repertoires from 4 to 6 healthy adults. Per donor, three plates each were used for CD4 naive and CD4 memory, two for CD8 naive, and one for CD8 memory. Each donor's leukapheresis produced roughly between about 0.9 and 9.5 billion PBMCs. To increase sequencing depth and limit assay-specific biases, TCR repertoire library preparation and sequencing were carried out by different laboratories using diverse techniques.

Of note for this clone: Its antigen is still unknown. No much larger clone is present one base from it, and per-base qualities are unavailable.

CD8 naive samples consisted of CD45RO-negative cells that were positively selected for CCR7, yielding a CD45RA+CCR7+ population without TemRA cells. The donors were healthy, HIV-negative adults with no recently reported acute infections or vaccinations. All donors were Caucasian adults living in Nashville, Tennessee, USA. Blood was collected by leukapheresis, and PBMCs were isolated by Ficoll-Histopaque density gradient centrifugation and then cryopreserved in liquid nitrogen vapor phase. Analytical flow cytometry was used to check the purity and quantity of every magnetically sorted T cell population. Genomic DNA was isolated from each sorted fraction and quantified by UV absorbance on a Nanodrop 2000c. Using the deep immunoSEQ assay, multiplex PCR amplified TCR CDR3 regions from genomic DNA. Extracted genomic DNA from each cell subset was distributed evenly across all wells of several immunoSEQ 96-well plates, and each plate was treated as a replicate. For sorted subsets, each replicate PCR was loaded with around 200 ng genomic DNA, equivalent to 25,000 to 30,000 T cell genomes. Purified libraries were measured with a Qubit 3.0 fluorometer, size-checked on a Bioanalyzer 2100, and measured again with the KAPA Library Quantification kit. Each immunoSEQ 96-well plate was sequenced on its own single-read 150-cycle Illumina NextSeq 550 flow cell. Concerning the study's data processing: Because only junctional sequences without quality scores were contained in the immunoSEQ output, filtering matching that applied to full-length reads could not be performed. To assign V/J genes and CDR3, sequences were annotated against IMGT germline references using PyIR, a Python wrapper for IgBLAST v1.9. Reads with weak V/J assignments (E-value above 1e-6), missing CDR3, stop codons, out-of-frame junctions, or ambiguous translated residues were removed. A V3J clonotype was defined by an identical inferred V gene, J gene, and CDR3 amino acid sequence. Percentage overlap between repertoires was calculated by dividing the number of shared unique clonotypes by the size of the smaller repertoire. Repertoire richness was assessed with RTK rarefaction, the Chao1 estimator, and Recon v2.1 estimates of unobserved clonotypes. Generation probabilities for all TCRbeta clonotypes obtained by the gDNA method from a handful of donors were computed using OLGA. TCRdb took this table from immuneACCESS and kept in-frame rearrangements with V and J called. Such tables lack part of the clones; where checked against another copy, unresolved V genes explain under half of the gap, and the rest is unexplained. That table furnishes V, J and clone size, whereas the DNA furnished D and trimming. This sample has around 2.1 million clones in its table, and about 93% of those were observed once. The ten largest clones take up under 2% of the sample.

Results and caveats for the whole study, not just this receptor: Compared with non-shared clonotypes, clonotypes shared by all four sorted-subset donors had higher generation probabilities. The genetic and exposure-history diversity represented was limited by the small number of donors. Even with the large sequencing depth, rarefaction of the sorted-subset datasets indicated that sequencing was incomplete. Estimated clonotype richness was generally larger for naive than for memory subsets. Approximately 4.8% of naive CD4, 3.5% of naive CD8, 2.3% of memory CD4, and less than 0.45% of memory CD8 clonotypes were shared across several donors. Pairwise subsampling indicated that sequencing depth was expected to affect the degree of clonotype sharing among donors. Sampling was limited to blood, and TCR repertoires in tissue likely differ from TCR repertoires in blood.

The material sequenced was naive CD8+ T cells from PBMCs. Explained via the paper, the cell subset or site label denotes: CD45RA+CCR7+. This receptor was identified in a man between 18 and 29 years old in good health. Some clones in this sample may be carry-over from other donors' samples.

The DNA reads as follows: TGTGCCAGCAGCGTAGGCTGGGACAACTCCTACGAGCAGTACTTC. Its protein product is CASSVGWDNSYEQYF. In this chain, TRBV9 is recombined with TRBJ2-7; the D segment could be TRBD1, given 6 matching bases. Measured from the cysteine to the phenylalanine, the CDR3 is 15 residues long. CDR3 DNA only is kept here, 45 bases in frame from base 1. From the germline V gene, CDR1 is SGDLS and CDR2 is YYNGEE. V loses 0 bases, J loses 0 bases, and the germline ends lie 10 bases apart.